This TCR beta chain was observed in a study of blood T cell repertoires in COVID-19. Looking at the study overall: The United States, Italy and Spain provided the acute and convalescent COVID-19 samples.

Per the study methods: Quantification of nucleated cells was approximated via reference gene primer amplification. TCRdb keeps only in-frame clones here, not all; method: immunoSEQ multiplex PCR. V and J calls and clone size are those listed in that table; D and trimming were worked out from the DNA. The data hold roughly 170,000 clones, with 81% observed a single time. This clone showed up just once. The V and J ends lost 2 bases and 2 bases respectively, with 12 bases between them. This CDR3 comprises 15 residues. The germline V gene encodes CDR1 MGHDK and CDR2 SYGVNS. The chain carries TRBV25-1 and TRBJ2-5; a possible D gene is TRBD2 (5 bases). The sample was PBMCs or T cells enriched from blood (not recorded which). This receptor was taken from a woman in her thirties or forties with acute COVID-19. The chain's CDR3 is CASSEPRLRQETQYF. CDR3 DNA: TGTGCCAGCAGTGAACCCCGACTAAGACAAGAGACCCAGTACTTC. Combining the CDR3 with reference TRBV25-1 and TRBJ2-5 gives the whole variable domain EADIYQTPRYLVIGTGKKITLECSQTMGHDKMYWYQQDPGMELHLIHYSYGVNSTEKGDLSSESTVSRIRTEHFPLTLESARPSHTSQYLCASSEPRLRQETQYFGPGTRLLVL.